The 14 T cell receptor beta chains in this list originate from one sample, sequenced in a study of T cells in tuberculosis. Time point of the sample: new active TB diagnosis, blood taken before or within 7 days of starting treatment. Sequenced by immunoSEQ multiplex PCR; TCRdb stores in-frame clones only, minus some. The sample shows over 25,000 clones, 90% to 95% of them seen only once. The specimen comprised PBMCs, sampled at tuberculosis diagnosis. The receptors derive from an adult with tuberculosis. Some clones in this sample may be carry-over from other donors' samples.

The chain joins TRBV29-1 to TRBJ2-2; D gene uncertain. The CDR3 extends over 11 amino acids. Germline assignment: CDR1 SQVTM and CDR2 ANQGSEA. V was cut by 3 bases and J by 6 bases, with 5 bases left in between. The CDR3 loop is CSVDSSGELFF. The CDR3 nucleotides read TGCAGCGTTGATAGCTCCGGGGAGCTGTTTTTT.

This chain links TRBV18 with TRBJ2-4; D is ambiguous. With 3 bases removed from V and 0 bases from J, the gap between germline ends came to 12 bases. The CDR3 consists of 16 residues. Germline CDR1 is KGHSH and CDR2 is LQKENI. CDR3 bases: TGTGCCAGCTCACCGTTCCGTAGTGTAGCCAAAAACATTCAGTACTTC. Amino acid sequence: CASSPFRSVAKNIQYF.

V and J are TRBV9 and TRBJ2-2; 9 positions agree with TRBD2. Germline assignment: CDR1 SGDLS and CDR2 YYNGEE. V was clipped by 3 bases and J by 3 bases; unmatched bases: 18. This CDR3 contains 20 residues. The CDR3 loop is CASSAYGAGGLRPDTGELFF. CDR3 sequence (DNA): TGTGCCAGCAGCGCCTACGGGGCGGGGGGGCTTCGCCCCGACACCGGGGAGCTGTTTTTT. The full variable domain, with the rest looked up from reference TRBV9 and TRBJ2-2, is DSGVTQTPKHLITATGQRVTLRCSPRSGDLSVYWYQQSLDQGLQFLIQYYNGEERAKGNILERFSAQQFPDLHSELNLSSLELGDSALYFCASSAYGAGGLRPDTGELFFGEGSRLTVL.

This chain connects TRBV5-1 to TRBJ2-7, with D perhaps matching TRBD1 (6 bases). Germline V gives CDR1 SGHRS, CDR2 YFSETQ. This CDR3 region has 15 residues. V lost 4 bases to trimming and J lost 5 bases, with 19 bases between them. This CDR3 is CASSRLVRGKDEQYF. CDR3 nucleotide sequence: TGCGCCAGCAGCCGGTTAGTAAGGGGGAAGGACGAGCAGTACTTC.

This sequence joins TRBV6-5 and TRBJ2-3, with D possibly TRBD1 on 6 matching bases. The germline gives CDR1 MNHEY, CDR2 SVGAGI. The CDR3 covers 16 residues. V lost 2 bases and J 5 bases, leaving 17 bases between the germline ends. This CDR3 is CASSYRTGFGGDTQYF. The CDR3 DNA reads as TGTGCCAGCAGTTACCGAACAGGGTTTGGGGGAGATACGCAGTATTTT.

The chain is built from TRBV4-1 and TRBJ2-1; tentatively, D is TRBD2 (5 bases). V gave up 0 bases and J gave up 0 bases, with 9 bases separating them. There are 16 residues in the CDR3. Germline CDR1 is MGHRA and CDR2 is YSYEKL. The CDR3 spells CASSQDSSGSYNEQFF. In DNA, the CDR3 is TGCGCCAGCAGCCAAGATTCGAGCGGCTCCTACAATGAGCAGTTCTTC.

The V call is TRBV7-2, the J call TRBJ2-3; TRBD2 matches 8 bases. This CDR3 is built from 18 residues. Germline-derived CDR1 and CDR2 are SGHTA and FQGNSA. V lost 5 bases to trimming and J lost 2 bases; unmatched junction nucleotides: 15. CDR3 region: CASSPWGLAGTHTDTQYF. The CDR3 coding sequence is TGTGCCAGCAGCCCTTGGGGTTTAGCGGGGACCCACACAGATACGCAGTATTTT. Based on the CDR3 plus reference TRBV7-2 and TRBJ2-3, the full variable domain is GAGVSQSPSNKVTEKGKDVELRCDPISGHTALYWYRQSLGQGLEFLIYFQGNSAPDKSGLPSDRFSAERTGGSVSTLTIQRTQQEDSAVYLCASSPWGLAGTHTDTQYFGPGTRLTVL.

V and J are TRBV23-1 and TRBJ2-3; 7 bases match TRBD1. TRBV23-1 is noted as an ORF with a role that remains uncertain. Unmatched junction bases numbered 5, after V lost 9 bases and J lost 2 bases. The CDR3 has 13 residues. CDR3 residues: CARGTELTDTQYF. The DNA of the CDR3 is TGCGCCAGAGGGACAGAACTCACAGATACGCAGTATTTT.

The CDR3 reads CASSSPGGRITGELFF. For the CDR3, the DNA is TGTGCCAGCAGCAGCCCGGGGGGCAGGATCACCGGGGAGCTGTTTTTT. The chain carries TRBV27 and TRBJ2-2; TRBD2 is a possible D gene (7 bases). V was shortened by 6 bases and J by 4 bases, with 18 bases between the two germline ends. Looked up from germline, CDR1 is MNHEY and CDR2 is SMNVEV (reference sequence). This CDR3 is 16 amino acids long.

The chain has TRBV2 and TRBJ2-2, with 11 bases identical to TRBD1. With 9 bases clipped from V and 4 bases from J, the junction kept 4 bases outside the gene matches. The CDR3 runs 14 residues. Per germline, CDR1 SNHLY and CDR2 FYNNEI. In nucleotides, the CDR3 is TGTGCCAGTAGGACAGGGGGCGTCACCGGGGAGCTGTTTTTT. Translated: CASRTGGVTGELFF.

V usage is TRBV5-4 and J usage is TRBJ2-1; 7 nucleotides agree with TRBD2. This CDR3 region has 15 residues. After removal of 6 bases from V and 2 bases from J, the junction contained 8 bases not matched to a gene. Germline V CDR1 and CDR2: SGHNT, YYREEE (reference sequence). The CDR3 protein is CASTLGGLTYNEQFF. The CDR3 DNA reads as TGTGCCAGCACCCTCGGGGGGTTAACCTACAATGAGCAGTTCTTC. The full variable domain, with the rest looked up from reference TRBV5-4 and TRBJ2-1, is ETGVTQSPTHLIKTRGQQVTLRCSSQSGHNTVSWYQQALGQGPQFIFQYYREEENGRGNFPPRFSGLQFPNYSSELNVNALELDDSALYLCASTLGGLTYNEQFFGPGTRLTVL.

This rearrangement joins TRBV30 to TRBJ2-2; D is uncertain. The germline V gene encodes CDR1 GTSNPN and CDR2 SVGIG (reference sequence). This CDR3 spans 14 amino acids. V lost 2 bases, J lost 3 bases, and 10 bases lay in between. CDR3 residues: CAWSPPSDTGELFF. Written as DNA, the CDR3 is TGTGCCTGGAGTCCCCCGTCGGACACCGGGGAGCTGTTTTTT.

The chain uses TRBV10-3 and TRBJ2-7, with D possibly matching TRBD2 (7 bases). The germline V gene encodes CDR1 ENHRY and CDR2 SYGVKD. CDR3 length: 14 amino acids. V was shortened by 6 bases and J by 5 bases, with 17 bases between the two germline ends. CDR3 coding DNA: TGTGCCATCAGACCTACCGCCGGGGGGCACGAGCAGTACTTC. This codes for CAIRPTAGGHEQYF.

The chain is built from TRBV15 and TRBJ1-2; perhaps TRBD1 as D (6 bases). Germline V CDR1 and CDR2: LNHNV, YYDKDF (reference sequence). V lost 1 base to trimming and J lost 5 bases, with 23 bases between them. This CDR3 is built from 18 residues. CDR3 sequence: CATSRVLTGSWPQYGYTF. CDR3 sequence (DNA): TGTGCCACCAGCAGAGTGCTGACAGGCAGTTGGCCGCAATATGGCTACACCTTC.